What follows are 6 T cell receptor beta chains derived from one specimen sequenced in a study of blood T cell repertoires in COVID-19. Assay: immunoSEQ multiplex PCR; the TCRdb copy retains only in-frame clones and omits some. The table lists tens of thousands of clones, 85% to 95% of them singletons. Source material: peripheral blood. The receptors shown here come from a man in his 60s with active or convalescent COVID-19.

The chain couples TRBV18 to TRBJ2-3; 10 bases are a match to TRBD2. V was clipped by 5 bases and J by 4 bases; unmatched bases: 9. Per the germline V gene, CDR1 is KGHSH and CDR2 is LQKENI. This CDR3 has 16 residues. CDR3 in amino acids: CASSSPSGSAPDTQYF. The CDR3 nucleotides read TGTGCCAGCTCATCCCCTAGCGGGAGTGCACCAGATACGCAGTATTTT.

The chain carries TRBV11-2 and TRBJ2-4; tentatively, D is TRBD1 (5 bases). This CDR3 is built from 13 residues. In germline, CDR1 is SGHAT, CDR2 FQNNGV. Trimming shortened V by 2 bases and J by 9 bases, and 11 bases separated the two germline ends. This CDR3 reads CASSLIVQGIQYF. The CDR3 DNA reads TGTGCCAGCAGCTTAATTGTCCAGGGCATTCAGTACTTC. The full variable domain, its missing parts supplied by reference TRBV11-2 and TRBJ2-4, is EAGVAQSPRYKIIEKRQSVAFWCNPISGHATLYWYQQILGQGPKLLIQFQNNGVVDDSQLPKDRFSAERLKGVDSTLKIQPAKLEDSAVYLCASSLIVQGIQYFGAGTRLSVL.

The sample holds a few counts of this clone. This chain joins TRBV28 and TRBJ2-2; tentative D call: TRBD2 (6 bases). The CDR3 extends over 13 amino acids. Trimming took 7 bases from V and 6 from J, leaving 12 bases between them. The germline CDR1 and CDR2 sequences are MDHEN and SYDVKM. For the CDR3, the DNA is TGTGCCAGCACTACCGGGGGAGCCGGGGAGCTGTTTTTT. Amino acids: CASTTGGAGELFF. Full variable domain (remainder filled in from reference TRBV28 and TRBJ2-2): DVKVTQSSRYLVKRTGEKVFLECVQDMDHENMFWYRQDPGLGLRLIYFSYDVKMKEKGDIPEGYSVSREKKERFSLILESASTNQTSMYLCASTTGGAGELFFGEGSRLTVL.

This chain links TRBV7-3 with TRBJ2-5, with 16 positions matching TRBD2. V lost 1 base and J lost 3; bases outside the gene matches: 8. Germline CDR1 is SGHTA and CDR2 is FQGTGA. This CDR3 region has 19 residues. The CDR3 loop reads CASSLIARGTSGREETQYF. Here the CDR3 DNA reads TGTGCCAGCAGCTTAATAGCCAGGGGGACTAGCGGGAGGGAAGAGACCCAGTACTTC.

The table lists this clone with a count of one. This rearrangement joins TRBV5-6 to TRBJ1-5; D might be TRBD1 (5 bases). Germline CDR1 and CDR2: SGHDT and YYEEEE. This CDR3 has 14 residues. Trimming took 2 bases from V and 5 from J, leaving 11 bases between them. The CDR3 nucleotides are TGTGCCAGCAGCTTTTACCAGGGCGATCAGCCCCAGCATTTT. It specifies CASSFYQGDQPQHF.

The rearrangement uses TRBV28 and TRBJ1-2; 10 nucleotides align to TRBD1. From germline, CDR1 is MDHEN and CDR2 SYDVKM. CDR3 size: 15 residues. Losses at the gene ends were 3 bases for V and 8 bases for J; bases not matched to a gene: 9. CDR3 coding DNA: TGTGCCAGCAGTTTGATGCCAGGGACAGGGGAAGGCTACACCTTC. Translated: CASSLMPGTGEGYTF.